This is a list of T cell receptor beta chains from one sample in a study of shared clonotypes between healthy human individuals. Measured with immunoSEQ multiplex PCR; TCRdb has only the in-frame clones, and not every one. The data show roughly 2,500,000 clones, with 80% to 95% seen just once and roughly 0.36% held by the top ten. The sample consisted of naive CD4+ T cells from PBMCs. Every receptor here comes from a man aged 18-30 years in good health. Some clones in this sample may be carry-over from other donors' samples. CDR3s include the opening cysteine and the closing phenylalanine or tryptophan.

TRBV28	TRBJ2-7	CASISPGQGDRYEQYF
TRBV6-1	TRBJ1-1	CASSAPDRGNTEAFF
TRBV11-2	TRBJ1-5	CASSLDRNQPQHF
TRBV6-4	TRBJ2-2	CASREQGGTGELFF
TRBV21-1	TRBJ1-1	CASSKLLEAGFTEAFF
TRBV14	TRBJ2-7	CASSQEYEQYF
TRBV6-6	TRBJ2-1	CASGREQFF
TRBV5-1	TRBJ1-1	CASSLRWNTEAFF
TRBV6-4	TRBJ1-1	CASKPEGYTYTEAFF
TRBV28	TRBJ2-7	CASKTRRSSYEQYF
TRBV4-3	TRBJ2-6	CASSQAPGGDGANVLTF
TRBV5-4	TRBJ1-3	CASSFQGAGNTIYF
TRBV2	TRBJ1-5	CASSGTGGGNQPQHF
TRBV9	TRBJ2-3	CASSSWDSGSTDTQYF
TRBV19	TRBJ2-5	CASSSSGQTAPFKETQYF
TRBV28	TRBJ2-1	CASSLMAGGLYNEQFF
TRBV4-2	TRBJ1-2	CASSQLWGVRVNDYGYTF
TRBV2	TRBJ2-2	CASSEGRYTGELFF
TRBV7-6	TRBJ2-7	CASSFSVSSYEQYF
TRBV25-1	TRBJ2-1	CASCSGRTHSEQFF
TRBV10-3	TRBJ2-1	CAISTALAGGGNEQFF
TRBV5-1	TRBJ2-1	CASSLGATDNEQFF
TRBV19	TRBJ2-1	CASTLRHGVGNEQFF